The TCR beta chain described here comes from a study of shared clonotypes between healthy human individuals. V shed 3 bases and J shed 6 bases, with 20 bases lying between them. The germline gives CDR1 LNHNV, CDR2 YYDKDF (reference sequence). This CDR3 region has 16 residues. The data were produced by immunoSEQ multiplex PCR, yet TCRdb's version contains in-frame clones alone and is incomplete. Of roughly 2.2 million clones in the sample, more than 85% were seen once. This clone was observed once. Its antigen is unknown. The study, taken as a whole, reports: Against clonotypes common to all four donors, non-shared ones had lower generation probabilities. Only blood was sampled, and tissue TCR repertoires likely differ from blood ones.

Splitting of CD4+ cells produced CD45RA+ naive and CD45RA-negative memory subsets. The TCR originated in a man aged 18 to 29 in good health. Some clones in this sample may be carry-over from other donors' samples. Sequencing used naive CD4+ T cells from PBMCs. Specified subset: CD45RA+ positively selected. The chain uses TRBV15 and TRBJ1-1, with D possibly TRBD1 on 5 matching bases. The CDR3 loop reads CATSRKTTAKGSEAFF. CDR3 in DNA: TGTGCCACCAGCAGGAAGACTACAGCGAAGGGGTCTGAAGCTTTCTTT.